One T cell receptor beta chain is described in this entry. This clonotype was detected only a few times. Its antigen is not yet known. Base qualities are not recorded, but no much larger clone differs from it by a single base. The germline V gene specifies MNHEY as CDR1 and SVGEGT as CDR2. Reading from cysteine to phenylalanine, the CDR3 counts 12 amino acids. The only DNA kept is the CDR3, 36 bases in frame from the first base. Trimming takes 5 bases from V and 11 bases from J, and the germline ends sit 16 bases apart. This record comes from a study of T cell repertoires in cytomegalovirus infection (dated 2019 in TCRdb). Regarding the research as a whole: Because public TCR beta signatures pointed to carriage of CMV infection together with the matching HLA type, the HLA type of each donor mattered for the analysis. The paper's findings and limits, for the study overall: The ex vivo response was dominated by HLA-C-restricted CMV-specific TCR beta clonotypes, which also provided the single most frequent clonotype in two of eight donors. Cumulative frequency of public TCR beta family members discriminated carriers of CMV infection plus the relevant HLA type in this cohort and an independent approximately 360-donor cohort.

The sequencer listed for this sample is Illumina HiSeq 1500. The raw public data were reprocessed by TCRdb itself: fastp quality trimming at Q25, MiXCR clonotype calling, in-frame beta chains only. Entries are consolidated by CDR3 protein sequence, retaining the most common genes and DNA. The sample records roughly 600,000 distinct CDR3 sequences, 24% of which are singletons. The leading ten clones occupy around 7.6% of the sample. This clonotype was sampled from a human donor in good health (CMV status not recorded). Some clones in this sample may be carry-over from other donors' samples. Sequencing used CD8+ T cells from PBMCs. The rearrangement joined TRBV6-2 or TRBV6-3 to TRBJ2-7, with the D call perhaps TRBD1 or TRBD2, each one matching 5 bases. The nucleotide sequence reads TGTGCCAGCAGTGACGGGACGCCGTGGAAGTACTTC. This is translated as CASSDGTPWKYF.